The clone carrying this T cell receptor (beta chain) has more than one count but fewer than ten. Its antigen remains unidentified. Trimming removed 4 bases at V and 7 bases at J, with 14 bases between. The CDR3 runs to 14 residues. CDR1 and CDR2 (germline): SEHNR, FQNEAQ (reference sequence). The entry originates in a study of T-cell memory formation after mild COVID-19. TCRdb itself ran the 5' RACE reads through MiXCR, one entry per CDR3 protein. The repertoire includes 550,000 to 650,000 distinct CDR3 sequences, roughly a sixth of them detected once, and about 8.1% sits in the top ten. General study findings and limits: Pre-infection memory showed some responding clones, and this suggested that cross-reactive memory joined. Later expanders leaned toward CD4+, whereas clones contracting from day 15 to 85 were balanced CD4/CD8.

Material for sequencing was PBMCs or a T cell subset sorted from them (not recorded which). V and J are TRBV7-9 and TRBJ2-1; the D is unclear. The receptor was derived from an adult woman who had mild COVID-19 (a few samples of this study predate the infection). Cell type and time point are not known. The chain's CDR3 is CASSSPFVDNEQFF. The CDR3 DNA reads TGTGCCAGCAGCTCCCCTTTCGTGGATAATGAGCAGTTCTTC.